The rows below give T cell receptor beta chains drawn from one sample of a study of metastatic and nonmetastatic thyroid tumors. TCRdb recomputed clones from the PCR reads via MiXCR. The sample consists of under 35,000 clones, 35% of them appearing once. Sequenced input: tumor tissue. Receptors originate from a female donor with papillary thyroid cancer or a benign thyroid nodule (not recorded which). Some clones in this sample may be carry-over from other donors' samples. The conserved cysteine and the conserved F or W are not part of the CDR3 here. D genes are given only for firm matches. A clone size is listed for some rows: how often the clone was seen (once, few, many), or a class if it is expanded.

TRBV18	TRBJ2-1	NA	once	ASSPSGAGSYNEQF
TRBV6-1	TRBJ1-2	NA	NA	ASRTGFNYGYT
TRBV12-5	TRBJ2-7	TRBD1	NA	ASARDRGQGEQY
TRBV28	TRBJ1-2	TRBD1	NA	ASGAQGDNYGYT
TRBV6-1	TRBJ2-2	TRBD1	few	ATIGQAFTGELF
TRBV5-1	TRBJ1-2	TRBD1	once	ASSLGQGHGGYT
TRBV7-9	TRBJ1-4	NA	many	ASSSRQYNEKLF
TRBV19	TRBJ1-5	NA	NA	ATKDRHNQPQH
TRBV19	TRBJ2-3	NA	NA	ASSLEASTDTQY
TRBV12-3/TRBV12-4	TRBJ2-3	TRBD2	medium-sized	ASSLEREGSRTDTQY
TRBV28	TRBJ2-7	TRBD1	few	ASTRYPTGGYEQY
TRBV5-1	TRBJ2-5	TRBD1	NA	ASSFTGVQETQY
TRBV5-1	TRBJ2-5	TRBD2	NA	ASRSPGLHQETQY
TRBV7-8	TRBJ2-7	NA	NA	ASSLEGQNEQY
TRBV7-2	TRBJ2-7	TRBD2	NA	ASRPGGGSYEQY
TRBV15	TRBJ2-5	NA	NA	ATSRLGGETQY
TRBV28	TRBJ2-7	TRBD2	NA	ASRTRGSGKYEQY
TRBV27	TRBJ2-7	NA	large	ASSFAGSSYEQY
TRBV28	TRBJ2-1	TRBD2	few	ASSLRREGQF
TRBV28	TRBJ2-1	NA	few	ASSSPGSPTYNEQF
TRBV2	TRBJ2-3	TRBD2	few	ASSETSGRTDTQY
TRBV10-3	TRBJ2-7	NA	NA	AINQEGALNEQY
TRBV7-2	TRBJ2-3	NA	NA	ASSLLRGADTQY
TRBV20-1	TRBJ1-1	NA	NA	SASRGASLNTEAF
TRBV5-1	TRBJ2-5	NA	NA	ASSPQPGTEETQY
TRBV28	TRBJ2-1	TRBD2	few	ASSPLADLYNEQF
TRBV19	TRBJ2-3	NA	NA	ASSPRGSTDTQY
TRBV2	TRBJ1-5	NA	NA	ASKTGGNQPQH
TRBV7-3	TRBJ2-2	NA	NA	ASSRGANTGELF
TRBV4-1	TRBJ1-3	TRBD1	NA	ASSLLTGSGNTIY
TRBV14	TRBJ1-2	TRBD1	NA	ASSRNLGTVYGYT
TRBV6-2/TRBV6-3	TRBJ1-4	NA	NA	ASSYTRPTEKLF
TRBV6-1	TRBJ2-1	NA	few	ASNTAGASYNEQF
TRBV27	TRBJ1-4	NA	few	ASSFGGANEKLF
TRBV28	TRBJ1-1	NA	NA	ASSLSGRVAF
TRBV6-1	TRBJ2-7	NA	NA	ATRGRHSYSSYEQY
TRBV4-1	TRBJ2-7	NA	many	ASSQEMSSEQY
TRBV20-1	TRBJ2-7	TRBD2	NA	SARPGGLNEQY
TRBV4-2	TRBJ1-5	NA	NA	ASSRDNNQPQH
TRBV19	TRBJ2-1	NA	few	ASRFNVNNEQF
TRBV15	TRBJ2-7	NA	NA	ATSSTTTSVSYEQY
TRBV6-1	TRBJ2-7	TRBD2	NA	ASRTSGLYEQY
TRBV11-3	TRBJ1-2	TRBD1	NA	ASSLDPAGGRNGYT
TRBV15	TRBJ1-2	NA	NA	ATSRDIAGSISGYT
TRBV19	TRBJ1-5	NA	NA	ASTRQTPSNQPQH
TRBV19	TRBJ2-1	TRBD1	few	ASSIRGTGGFGEQF
TRBV5-6	TRBJ2-1	TRBD2	NA	ASSLLASGDNEQF
TRBV7-3	TRBJ2-1	TRBD2	NA	ASTAVAGDANEQF
TRBV30	TRBJ1-5	NA	few	AWSVGVSNQPQH
TRBV20-1	TRBJ1-2	NA	NA	SAEPQALNYGYT
TRBV5-1	TRBJ2-2	TRBD1	NA	ASSPDRGLNTGELF
TRBV20-1	TRBJ2-3	NA	once	SADPGTANTDTQY
TRBV30	TRBJ1-1	NA	NA	AWSVGRNTEAF